This TCR beta chain was observed in a study of T cells in tuberculosis (dated by TCRdb to 2017 to 2018). Regarding the research as a whole: In the study, CD1B tetramers and high-throughput TCR immunosequencing were combined to characterize T cells specific for the mycobacterial lipid antigen glucose monomycolate (GMM). A South African clinical cohort compared IGRA-negative adolescents, IGRA-positive adolescents with latent tuberculosis and adults with active tuberculosis, ten per group.

General conclusions and limits of the study: The smaller NN-distances were partly driven by shorter CDR3-alpha lengths in active tuberculosis patients, and the difference for TCR-beta did not reach statistical significance. With the diverse GMM-specific repertoire as input, a classifier achieved 85% to 90% accuracy (AUROC around 0.9), whereas GEM motif frequencies as input gave 70% accuracy. Compared with IGRA-negative controls, TCR-alpha repertoires from active tuberculosis had smaller mean NN-distances to GMM-specific TCRs, which suggests that these TCRs underwent clonal expansion. Which clinical samples got chosen depended on the availability of cryopreserved specimens, and the active tuberculosis cases were adults, whereas the controls were adolescents.

Details on this clone: What antigen it recognizes has not been identified. Per-base qualities were not stored, and no clone one base away is much larger.

The immunoSEQ multiplex PCR assay was used to generate TCR libraries, with TCR-beta and/or TCR-alpha/delta assays applied to each sample. The Illumina high-throughput platform was used to sequence the amplified TCR libraries. Per the authors' processing: Clustering and dimensionality reduction were performed using pairwise TCRdist distances among GMM-specific receptors from ex vivo sorted or in vitro expanded T cells. Each clinical repertoire received a mean NN-distance score, defined as the average TCRdist to the nearest 10% of tetramer-positive reference sequences. GEM TCR motif frequency was calculated as the fraction of unique TCRs that matched known GEM sequences by V/J usage and CDR3 length. Active tuberculosis was classified by linear discriminant analysis with leave-one-out cross-validation, implemented in scikit-learn. Drawn from immuneACCESS, this table holds only the in-frame rearrangements with V and J called that TCRdb kept. Clones are partly lost; checked studies trace under half to an unresolved V gene and leave the rest unexplained. From that table come the V and J calls and clone size; the DNA was used to work out D and trimming. For this sample there are about 35,000 clones; less than 95% appear just once. 7% to 8% of the sample rests with the top ten.

At study entry, adolescents were screened for latent tuberculosis infection using a tuberculin skin test and the QuantiFERON-TB GOLD In-Tube IGRA. Immunosequencing was performed on unsorted cryopreserved PBMC, with 90,000 to 100,000 T cells per clinical donor covered on average. Eleven high schools in the Worcester region of the Western Cape, South Africa, served as enrollment sites for adolescents aged 12 to 18 years. Ten M. tuberculosis-infected adolescents and roughly ten uninfected adolescents were selected, with the two groups matched for age and sex. PBMC from adolescents were isolated by density centrifugation from freshly drawn heparinized blood and then cryopreserved. Trimming costs V 0 bases and J 3 bases, and their ends lie 13 bases apart. CDR1 and CDR2, per the germline V gene, are MNHNS and SASEGT. CDR3 length: 16 amino acids, cysteine to phenylalanine. Only the CDR3 DNA stays, 48 bases, in frame from base 1.

Sequencing input: PBMCs. The TCR originated in a donor under 30 with latent tuberculosis or without tuberculosis infection. Some clones in this sample may be carry-over from other donors' samples. The rearrangement combines TRBV6-1 with TRBJ2-3; 5 matching bases give a weak D call of TRBD2. CDR3 sequence: CASSEASQRLTDTQYF. The DNA reads as follows: TGTGCCAGCAGTGAAGCTTCCCAGCGGCTAACAGATACGCAGTATTTT.